Listed below are T cell receptor beta chains from one sample, sequenced in a study of blood T cell repertoires in COVID-19. Using immunoSEQ multiplex PCR, the repertoire was profiled, and TCRdb retains in-frame clones only, with some absent. Here the sample spans roughly 70,000 clones, approximately 90% being singletons. The source material was peripheral blood. All receptors come from a man aged 65 to 79 with acute or convalescent COVID-19. Both conserved end residues are part of each CDR3. A D gene is named only where the DNA matches it firmly. Expanded clones are given a class, and other clones once, few, many or no size at all.

>TRBV7-2|few|TRBJ1-6|TRBD1
TGTGCCAGCAGCACCCGGGACAGGCAGACACCCCTCCACTTT
CASSTRDRQTPLHF
>TRBV6-5|NA|TRBJ1-6|NA
TGTGCCAGCGAAGGGGGTCTCGGATCACCCCTCCACTTT
CASEGGLGSPLHF
>TRBV7-9|once|TRBJ1-2|TRBD1
TGTGCCAGCAGCTCTACAGGGGACTATGGCTACACCTTC
CASSSTGDYGYTF
>TRBV6-5|NA|TRBJ2-1|TRBD2
TGTGCCAGCAGTTTCCAGCGGGGGAACTACAATGAGCAGTTCTTC
CASSFQRGNYNEQFF
>TRBV10-2|few|TRBJ1-5|NA
TGCGCCAGCAGTGCGGGGATGGGCAATCAGCCCCAGCATTTT
CASSAGMGNQPQHF
>TRBV7-9|NA|TRBJ1-3|TRBD1
TGTGCCAGCAGCTTAGTAGCAGGGGGACCTGGAAACACCATATATTTT
CASSLVAGGPGNTIYF
>TRBV11-2|NA|TRBJ1-1|NA
TGTGCCAGCAGCTTAGGAGGAAACACTGAAGCTTTCTTT
CASSLGGNTEAFF
>TRBV7-9|NA|TRBJ2-5|TRBD2
TGTGCCAGCGGCTCGATAACGGGAGGGGAGACCCAGTACTTC
CASGSITGGETQYF
>TRBV5-4|NA|TRBJ2-5|TRBD2
TGTGCCAGCAGCTTGGCGGTTAGCGGGGGACAAGAGACCCAGTACTTC
CASSLAVSGGQETQYF
>TRBV2|NA|TRBJ2-4|NA
TGTGCCAGCAGTGATAGGCAGGGGTACATTCAGTACTTC
CASSDRQGYIQYF
>TRBV27|NA|TRBJ1-6|NA
TGTGCCAGCGGACAACCTCGACAGAGTAATTCACCCCTCCACTTT
CASGQPRQSNSPLHF
>TRBV6-5|NA|TRBJ1-6|TRBD1
TGTGCCAGCAGTTACTCGAACAGGGGAAATTCACCCCTCCACTTT
CASSYSNRGNSPLHF
>TRBV27|NA|TRBJ2-7|TRBD2
TGTGCCAGCAGTCCGACTAGCGGGGTTTCCTACGAGCAGTACTTC
CASSPTSGVSYEQYF
>TRBV7-9|NA|TRBJ2-1|NA
TGTGCCAGCAGCTTAGTGGGCCGAGACAATGAGCAGTTCTTC
CASSLVGRDNEQFF
>TRBV7-9|NA|TRBJ2-1|TRBD2
TGTGCCAGCAGCTTAACCGGGACTATGAATGAGCAGTTCTTC
CASSLTGTMNEQFF